This is a list of T cell receptor beta chains from one sample in a study of response to subunit inactivated influenza vaccine. From the RT-PCR reads, TCRdb called clonotypes with MiXCR, one entry per CDR3 protein. The data hold 450,000 to 700,000 distinct CDR3 sequences, with 11% to 15% observed a single time. The sample was PBMCs from blood, taken 12 days after vaccination. The receptor set was obtained from a man in his forties or fifties who received an inactivated influenza vaccine. The CDR3 runs from the conserved cysteine through the conserved F or W. The order of the fields is clone size, J gene, V gene, D gene, CDR3 DNA, CDR3 protein. The D gene is left open where the match is weak. Size values are once, few and many counts, or a class for expanded clones, and some rows have none.

>few|TRBJ2-3|TRBV7-2|TRBD1
TGTGCCAGCAGGACAGGGTTAACGGGCACAGATACGCAGTATTTT
CASRTGLTGTDTQYF
>few|TRBJ1-5|TRBV6-1|TRBD1
TGTGCCAGCAGTGTTTGGACAGGGAGCAATCAGCCCCAGCATTTT
CASSVWTGSNQPQHF
>few|TRBJ2-1|TRBV29-1|NA
TGCAGCGTTGGGGGCTCCTACAATGAGCAGTTCTTC
CSVGGSYNEQFF
>NA|TRBJ2-1|TRBV4-1|NA
TGCGCCAGCAGCCAAGTAGGAGAGCTCAATGAGCAGTTCTTC
CASSQVGELNEQFF
>NA|TRBJ2-5|TRBV20-1|NA
TGCAGTGCTCCGAAAACCGGGACCCCAGAGACCCAGTACTTC
CSAPKTGTPETQYF
>few|TRBJ2-1|TRBV20-1|TRBD2
TGCAGTGCCGTGGCGGGAGGAGATGGTGAGCAGTTCTTC
CSAVAGGDGEQFF
>NA|TRBJ2-5|TRBV5-1|NA
TGCGCCAGCAGCAGTGATGGCAGTCCGCCCCTAGAGACCCAGTACTTC
CASSSDGSPPLETQYF
>NA|TRBJ2-7|TRBV27|TRBD2
TGTGCCAGTCAACCCGCGGGAGGGACCTACGAGCAGTACTTC
CASQPAGGTYEQYF
>NA|TRBJ2-3|TRBV4-3|TRBD2
TGCGCCAGCAGCCAAGATCGAGCAACTAGCGGTATACCAGATACGCAGTATTTT
CASSQDRATSGIPDTQYF
>few|TRBJ2-1|TRBV10-3|TRBD2
TGTGCCATCAGCGACTGGACTAGCGGGATTAAGCATGAGCAGTTCTTC
CAISDWTSGIKHEQFF
>many|TRBJ1-2|TRBV29-1|NA
TGCAGCGTTGAAGGGGGGACGGTCTATGGCTACACCTTC
CSVEGGTVYGYTF
>once|TRBJ2-1|TRBV7-9|NA
TGTGCCAGCAGCTTAGAATTGGCCCTCGGTGAGCAGTTCTTC
CASSLELALGEQFF
>once|TRBJ1-1|TRBV5-1|NA
TGCGCCAGCAGCCCCCGTGGGGTCCCTAGAGGCACTGAAGCTTTCTTT
CASSPRGVPRGTEAFF
>many|TRBJ2-1|TRBV12-3/TRBV12-4|NA
TGTGCCAGCAGTTTTCGGTTTGAGCAGTTCTTC
CASSFRFEQFF
>NA|TRBJ2-2|TRBV2|NA
TGTGCCAGCAGACACTCGATAGGGGTGAACACCGGGGAGCTGTTTTTT
CASRHSIGVNTGELFF
>NA|TRBJ2-7|TRBV29-1|TRBD1
TGCAGCGTTGAAGCTTGGGGACAGAACTCCTACGAGCAGTACTTC
CSVEAWGQNSYEQYF
>many|TRBJ2-7|TRBV29-1|NA
TGCAGCACCCAGGATGGGGCGGCCTACGAGCAGTACTTC
CSTQDGAAYEQYF
>NA|TRBJ1-3|TRBV11-2|NA
TGTGCCAGCAGCTCTCTGGGGGATCCCTCTGGAAACACCATATATTTT
CASSSLGDPSGNTIYF
>NA|TRBJ1-4|TRBV5-5|NA
TGTGCCAGCAGCTTGGTCGGGGGCTGGGAAAAACTGTTTTTT
CASSLVGGWEKLFF
>NA|TRBJ2-7|TRBV7-2|TRBD2
TGTGCCAGCAGCCTAGCTAGCGGGAACTACGAGCAGTACTTC
CASSLASGNYEQYF
>NA|TRBJ1-2|TRBV12-3/TRBV12-4|NA
TGTGCCAGCAGTTTGGGCCGATCTACTGGGGGTGGCTACACCTTC
CASSLGRSTGGGYTF
>few|TRBJ2-7|TRBV28|NA
TGTGCCAGCAGTGTAACCCCAGGCAGGGAGCAGTACTTC
CASSVTPGREQYF
>few|TRBJ2-1|TRBV28|NA
TGTGCCAGCAGAATGACCGGGACCATAGAGCAGTTCTTC
CASRMTGTIEQFF